These T cell receptor beta chains were read from a single sample in a study of blood T cell repertoires in COVID-19. TCRdb's copy holds only in-frame clones and misses some; the assay was immunoSEQ multiplex PCR. This sample has about 160,000 clones, with approximately 80% found just once. Input material: peripheral blood. The source is a man between 60 and 75 years old with acute or convalescent COVID-19. The CDR3 runs from the conserved cysteine through the conserved F or W. Each record gives: clone size, J gene, D gene, V gene, CDR3 protein, CDR3 DNA. The D gene is left open where the match is weak. Some rows mark clone size as missing; the rest say once, few, many or name a class of expanded clone.

-	TRBJ2-7	TRBD1	TRBV19	CASSIVRGPGYEQYF	TGTGCCAGTAGTATAGTGAGGGGGCCAGGCTACGAGCAGTACTTC
-	TRBJ2-1	TRBD2	TRBV4-1	CASSQDSGTSGGGEQFF	TGCGCCAGCAGCCAAGACTCAGGGACTAGCGGGGGGGGTGAGCAGTTCTTC
-	TRBJ2-3	-	TRBV3-1/TRBV3-2	CASSQGTLSTDTQYF	TGTGCCAGCAGCCAAGGGACACTAAGCACAGATACGCAGTATTTT
-	TRBJ1-2	TRBD1	TRBV6-2/TRBV6-3	CASSRTGIGYTF	TGTGCCAGCAGTCGGACAGGGATCGGCTACACCTTC
-	TRBJ1-1	-	TRBV19	CASSMYSNTEAFF	TGTGCCAGTAGTATGTATTCGAACACTGAAGCTTTCTTT
-	TRBJ2-2	TRBD1	TRBV5-1	CASKKADRGRSNTGELFF	TGCGCCAGCAAGAAGGCGGACAGGGGAAGATCGAACACCGGGGAGCTGTTTTTT
-	TRBJ2-3	-	TRBV5-6	CASSWASDYTDTQYF	TGTGCCAGCAGCTGGGCTAGTGACTACACAGATACGCAGTATTTT
-	TRBJ2-1	TRBD1	TRBV19	CASSKRQGFDNEQFF	TGTGCCAGTAGTAAGAGACAGGGGTTCGACAATGAGCAGTTCTTC
-	TRBJ2-7	-	TRBV6-5	CASSYSGQFARYEQYF	TGTGCCAGCAGTTACTCCGGACAGTTCGCCCGATACGAGCAGTACTTC
-	TRBJ2-3	TRBD1	TRBV5-8	CASSKGALSTDTQYF	TGTGCCAGCAGCAAGGGGGCCCTTAGCACAGATACGCAGTATTTT
-	TRBJ2-3	-	TRBV24-1	CATSLGEPSTDTQYF	TGTGCCACCAGTCTGGGAGAGCCCAGCACAGATACGCAGTATTTT
-	TRBJ2-1	-	TRBV4-2	CASSSSEAGPFNEQFF	TGTGCCAGCAGCTCCTCGGAGGCGGGCCCTTTCAATGAGCAGTTCTTC
few	TRBJ1-1	-	TRBV11-2	CASSLDRLFRGMNTEAFF	TGTGCCAGCAGCTTAGATCGACTTTTCCGGGGTATGAACACTGAAGCTTTCTTT
-	TRBJ2-7	-	TRBV6-4	CASTRDSHYEQYF	TGTGCCAGCACCCGGGATTCTCACTACGAGCAGTACTTC
few	TRBJ1-5	-	TRBV6-2/TRBV6-3	CASSYGGTYQPQHF	TGTGCCAGCAGTTACGGTGGCACCTATCAGCCCCAGCATTTT
few	TRBJ1-2	-	TRBV2	CASSRLGRINYGYTF	TGTGCCAGCAGCCGTTTAGGCAGGATAAACTATGGCTACACCTTC